This T cell receptor (beta chain) was recorded in a study of T-cell reconstitution after alpha-beta-depleted transplantation in children. A word on this clonotype: Its antigen is not known.

It was with unique molecular identifiers that the TCRbeta library was prepared. TCRdb called the PCR reads again in MiXCR, with one record for every CDR3 protein. The top ten hold 2% to 2.5% of the sample, which has 500,000 to 650,000 distinct CDR3 sequences, 10% to 15% seen once. The CDR3 spans 16 residues. Germline CDR1 reads KGHDR; CDR2 reads SFDVKD. V was pared by 4 bases and J by 3 bases, with 18 bases between. Points from the study as a whole: Reportedly, alpha-beta T cells present about two months post-transplant originated from several hundred expanded clones of graft origin. Newly generated T cells supplied most T-cell counts and diversity one year post-transplant.

Material: PBMCs, mostly from graft donor cells, obtained 360 days after TCRalphabeta/CD19-depleted stem cell transplant. The receptor comes from a male patient younger than 18 who had a stem cell transplant for acute myeloid leukemia, so the T cells may come from the graft donor. The chain recombines TRBV24-1 with TRBJ2-7; the D gene is possibly TRBD2 (6 bases). CDR3 coding DNA: TGTGCCACCAGTGACCAGGAGGGGAGAGGCTTCTACGAGCAGTACTTC. Amino acid sequence: CATSDQEGRGFYEQYF.